This entry features one TCR beta chain sequence. This sample is drawn from a study of T cell changes during pregnancy in multiple sclerosis. The table came from immunoSEQ multiplex PCR; TCRdb's copy has only in-frame clones and leaves some out. The profile shows fewer than 90,000 clones, 91% of them singletons. The clonotype was recovered from a female donor with multiple sclerosis, enrolled in a pregnancy study. Here the sequenced sample was peripheral blood, taken in the second trimester of pregnancy.

As DNA, the CDR3 is TGTGCCAGCTCACCACTCTGGGGGGGAGCAGATACGCAGTATTTT. Translation gives CASSPLWGGADTQYF. The J gene is TRBJ2-3, the V gene TRBV18, with 7 bases that match TRBD2. The CDR3 consists of 15 residues. In germline, CDR1 is KGHSH, CDR2 LQKENI. The V segment lost 1 base and the J segment 4 bases; nucleotides outside the gene matches: 5.